The next 21 T cell receptor beta chains were all read from a single sample in a study of patients and donors after allogeneic stem cell transplantation. MiXCR, run by TCRdb on the RT-PCR reads, gives a single entry per CDR3 protein. The repertoire holds tens of thousands of distinct CDR3 sequences, with 5% as singletons. The sample was blood, either unsorted or a sorted T cell fraction (not recorded which). These receptors came from a human donor who was either an allogeneic HSCT recipient or a stem cell or donor lymphocyte infusion donor (not recorded which). It is not recorded whose cells these are; they may come from a transplant donor.

This clonotype was seen repeatedly, ten times or more. This chain joins TRBV5-1 and TRBJ2-1; maybe TRBD1 (5 bases). V was shortened by 0 bases and J by 6 bases, with 7 bases between the two germline ends. The CDR3 extends over 13 amino acids. Germline V CDR1 and CDR2: SGHRS, YFSETQ. The DNA of the CDR3 is TGCGCCAGCAGCTTGGGGCAGGGCAATGAGCAGTTCTTC. Its protein product is CASSLGQGNEQFF.

This clonotype was seen ten or more times. V gene TRBV5-1 combines with J gene TRBJ1-6; 12 nucleotides align to TRBD1. The length of the CDR3 is 15 residues. V shed 4 bases, J shed 10 bases, and the junction held 6 bases outside the gene matches. CDR1 and CDR2 from the germline V gene are SGHRS and YFSETQ. The CDR3 sequence is CASSQGTGGVSPLHF. Here the CDR3 DNA reads TGCGCCAGCAGCCAAGGGACAGGGGGCGTATCACCCCTCCACTTT. Filled out from reference TRBV5-1 and TRBJ1-6, the complete variable domain reads KAGVTQTPRYLIKTRGQQVTLSCSPISGHRSVSWYQQTPGQGLQFLFEYFSETQRNKGNFPGRFSGRQFSNSRSEMNVSTLELGDSALYLCASSQGTGGVSPLHFGNGTRLTVT.

This clonotype was recorded at least ten times. The chain joins TRBV3-1 to TRBJ2-7; D gene uncertain. The CDR3 spans 13 residues. In germline, CDR1 is LGHDT, CDR2 YNNKEL (reference sequence). The V end lost 1 base, the J end lost 2 bases, and 6 bases lay between the germline ends. The chain's CDR3 is CASSQGDAYEQYF. CDR3 sequence (DNA): TGTGCCAGCAGCCAAGGAGATGCCTACGAGCAGTACTTC.

In this sample, this clonotype turned up many times. The rearrangement uses TRBV9 and TRBJ2-5; no firm D call. CDR1 and CDR2 (germline): SGDLS, YYNGEE. Trimming stripped 3 bases from V and 0 bases from J, with 9 bases between. The CDR3 is made up of 14 amino acids. This CDR3 reads CASSGGSYQETQYF. The CDR3 coding sequence is TGTGCCAGCAGCGGGGGATCCTACCAAGAGACCCAGTACTTC.

This clonotype showed up many times. The chain employs TRBV6-1 and TRBJ2-2, with TRBD2 matching over 11 bases. The length of the CDR3 is 15 residues. The germline gives CDR1 MNHNS, CDR2 SASEGT. Unmatched junction bases numbered 6, after V lost 6 bases and J lost 6 bases. This chain's CDR3 is CASSLTSGRAGELFF. The DNA of the CDR3 is TGTGCCAGCAGCCTAACTAGCGGGAGAGCCGGGGAGCTGTTTTTT.

This clonotype has ten or more counts. This chain joins TRBV7-2 and TRBJ1-3; D is unresolved. This CDR3 region has 11 residues. Germline CDR1 is SGHTA and CDR2 is FQGNSA. V was trimmed by 5 bases and J by 8 bases, leaving 7 bases between them. The CDR3 loop reads CASSPGDTIYF. CDR3 coding DNA: TGTGCCAGCAGCCCCGGGGACACCATATATTTT.

Ten or more counts support this clonotype. One junction end disagrees with the germline gene, perhaps due to a read error. V and J are TRBV2 and TRBJ2-4, with D tentatively TRBD1 (5 bases). This CDR3 region has 14 residues. Per germline, CDR1 SNHLY and CDR2 FYNNEI. The CDR3 spells CASSGGTAVGIRYF. The CDR3 coding sequence is TGTGCCAGCAGTGGGGGCACCGCAGTAGGTATTCGGTACTTC.

This clonotype was recorded at least ten times. The chain uses TRBV5-1 and TRBJ2-1; D is ambiguous. Per germline, CDR1 SGHRS and CDR2 YFSETQ. Trimming left V 4 bases short and J 5 bases short, with 16 bases between. CDR3 length equals 15 residues. The CDR3 region is CASSPEEALNNEQFF. CDR3 in DNA: TGCGCCAGCAGCCCAGAAGAGGCGCTGAACAATGAGCAGTTCTTC.

This chain joins TRBV7-9 and TRBJ1-1, with D perhaps matching TRBD1 (6 bases). Germline CDR1 and CDR2: SEHNR and FQNEAQ (reference sequence). The CDR3 spans 15 residues. V was cut by 4 bases and J by 0 bases, with 12 bases left in between. CDR3 nucleotide sequence: TGTGCCAGCAGCTCCAGGACAGATGTGAACACTGAAGCTTTCTTT. Amino acid sequence: CASSSRTDVNTEAFF.

V usage is TRBV3-1 and J usage is TRBJ2-7; 9 bases agree with TRBD2. Germline V gene lookup returns CDR1 LGHDT and CDR2 YNNKEL (reference sequence). V lost 2 bases and J lost 4; bases outside the gene matches: 3. The CDR3 sequence is 14 residues long. The DNA for the CDR3 is TGTGCCAGCAGCCAAAGCAGCGGGAGGTACGAGCAGTACTTC. Translated, it gives CASSQSSGRYEQYF.

This clonotype was seen at least ten times. The chain combines TRBV7-8 with TRBJ2-1; 7 positions agree with TRBD2. Losses at the gene ends were 2 bases for V and 0 bases for J; bases not matched to a gene: 10. Germline CDR1 and CDR2: SGHVS and FQNEAQ. The CDR3 loop spans 18 amino acids. The CDR3 loop is CASSLIGSGDLSYNEQFF. The CDR3 region has the DNA TGTGCCAGCAGCTTAATCGGCAGCGGGGACCTCTCCTACAATGAGCAGTTCTTC.

This clonotype has a count of ten or more. J is TRBJ2-3 and V is TRBV11-3; TRBD1 matches 8 bases. Germline CDR1 SGHNT, CDR2 YENEEA. The CDR3 runs 16 residues. V shed 6 bases and J 1 base; nucleotides not matched to a gene: 9. Written as DNA, the CDR3 is TGTGCCAGCAGTTTGAAACCGGGACAGGGCACAGATACGCAGTATTTT. Protein sequence: CASSLKPGQGTDTQYF.

This clonotype came up many times. This chain joins TRBV7-9 and TRBJ2-5; TRBD2 aligns across 13 bases. With 3 bases clipped from V and 7 bases from J, the junction kept 5 bases outside the gene matches. CDR3 length equals 15 residues. The V gene's germline CDR1 is SEHNR and CDR2 FQNEAQ (reference sequence). CDR3 sequence reads: CASSFPGLAGPTQYF. The DNA of the CDR3 is TGTGCCAGCAGCTTCCCGGGACTAGCGGGACCGACCCAGTACTTC.

This clonotype occurred many times. The chain recombines TRBV28 with TRBJ1-2; weak D call: TRBD1 (5 bases). In germline, CDR1 is MDHEN, CDR2 SYDVKM. Trimming removed 5 bases at V and 3 bases at J, with 19 bases between. This CDR3 region has 16 residues. CDR3 nucleotides: TGTGCCAGCAGTAGAAGTGGCCCCGGGGGGGACTATGGCTACACCTTC. It codes for CASSRSGPGGDYGYTF.

A note on this clonotype: This may arise from a read error, as a much more abundant clone is one base away. The V and J genes are TRBV21-1 and TRBJ2-7; TRBD1 was called by the table and not checked on the DNA. TRBV21-1 is a pseudogene segment. This CDR3 has 15 residues. CDR3 sequence: CAGQVLGGHHYEQYF. CDR3 sequence (DNA): TGTGCCGGCCAGGTCCTTGGGGGACACCACTACGAGCAGTACTTC.

This clonotype was found a few times. The chain carries TRBV7-6 and TRBJ2-2, with 8 bases lining up with TRBD2. The CDR3 length is 16 residues. Trimming at V came to 4 bases and at J to 0 bases, leaving 4 bases not matched to a gene. CDR1 is SGHVS, CDR2 FNYEAQ, per germline. CDR3 residues: CASSSQAGANTGELFF. The CDR3, as DNA: TGTGCCAGCAGCTCACAAGCGGGAGCGAACACCGGGGAGCTGTTTTTT.

The table lists this clonotype with many counts. The chain recombines TRBV28 with TRBJ2-7; D is unclear. The CDR3 spans 15 residues. From germline, CDR1 is MDHEN and CDR2 SYDVKM. With 5 bases removed from V and 7 bases from J, the gap between germline ends came to 21 bases. This chain's CDR3 is CASSPETVKGVEQYF. The CDR3, as DNA: TGTGCCAGCAGTCCTGAGACCGTAAAGGGTGTGGAGCAGTACTTC.

This clonotype occurred many times. The CDR3 region is CASSSTGSNEKLFF. DNA for the CDR3: TGTGCCAGCAGCTCCACAGGGTCTAATGAAAAACTGTTTTTT. This rearrangement joins TRBV7-9 to TRBJ1-4, with a possible D match to TRBD1 (6 bases). Trimming shortened V by 4 bases and J by 3 bases, and 9 bases separated the two germline ends. This CDR3 has 14 amino acids. Germline V gene data show CDR1 as SEHNR and CDR2 as FQNEAQ (reference sequence).

This clonotype was recorded many times. The chain employs TRBV18 and TRBJ1-2; TRBD1 matches 7 bases. J lost 6 bases, V lost 5 bases, and 6 bases had no gene match. The CDR3 consists of 13 residues. Germline CDR1 and CDR2: KGHSH and LQKENI. The CDR3 region is CASSGQEGNGYTF. In DNA, the CDR3 is TGTGCCAGCTCAGGACAGGAAGGGAATGGCTACACCTTC.

In its sample, this clonotype was seen many times. V gene TRBV20-1 combines with J gene TRBJ2-1; TRBD2 aligns across 8 bases. The V segment lost 4 bases and the J segment 0 bases; nucleotides outside the gene matches: 17. CDR3 length: 19 amino acids. Germline V lookup: CDR1 DFQATT, CDR2 SNEGSKA (reference sequence). The CDR3 spells CSANTRGSGVKSSYNEQFF. The CDR3 nucleotides read TGCAGTGCTAATACCAGGGGTAGCGGGGTGAAGAGCTCCTACAATGAGCAGTTCTTC.

This clonotype was observed at least ten times. The gene calls are TRBV28 and TRBJ2-4; TRBD1 matches 11 bases. V trimming: 5 bases; J trimming: 6 bases; junction bases outside the gene matches: 6. The CDR3 consists of 15 residues. Germline CDR1 reads MDHEN; CDR2 reads SYDVKM. CDR3 DNA: TGTGCCAGCAGTGCGGGGACAGGGGGGATAAACATTCAGTACTTC. Its protein is CASSAGTGGINIQYF.